Sequencing of this TCR beta chain was carried out in a study of metastatic and nonmetastatic thyroid tumors. Overall study: Repertoires from malignant and benign thyroid patients were compared across blood and tumor or nodule tissue.

Every patient was untreated before thyroid surgery. TCRdb re-called the PCR reads through MiXCR. The table has around 13,000 clones, approximately 22% seen once. This clone was picked up many times. Per germline, CDR1 DFQATT and CDR2 SNEGSKA (reference sequence). The CDR3 is made up of 13 amino acids. Germline trimming cut 5 bases from V and 5 bases from J; bases unmatched to any gene: 8. The clonotype originates from a female donor with papillary thyroid cancer or a benign thyroid nodule (not recorded which). Some clones in this sample may be carry-over from other donors' samples. Sequenced sample: blood. This rearrangement joins TRBV20-1 to TRBJ1-1; 7 bases fit TRBD1. The CDR3 DNA reads TGCAGTGCTCCATCGACAGGGTGGACTGAAGCTTTCTTT. Encoded protein: CSAPSTGWTEAFF.